This T cell receptor beta chain was documented in a study of PD-1 blockade in classical Hodgkin lymphoma (dated by TCRdb to the early 2020s). Describing the broader study: Nivolumab dosing was 3 mg/kg intravenously every 2 weeks, continuing until either disease progression or unacceptable toxicity. A peripheral blood immune signature of response to PD-1 blockade in classical Hodgkin lymphoma was defined using TCR beta sequencing and CyTOF. The full study reports these points: Baseline TCR diversity was reported as lower in newly diagnosed patients than in healthy donors, and lower still in relapsed/refractory patients. By C4D1, a significant rise was seen in CD4+ TCR diversity but not in CD8+ TCR diversity (p=0.0027 vs p=0.16), and the rise was most apparent among complete responders (p=0.02). Among trial patients, those achieving complete response had baseline diversity similar to that of newly diagnosed patients, while diversity was significantly lower in partial responders and progressors. Diversity was lower in patients who began nivolumab less than 1 year after ASCT, so these patients were left out of later analyses to avoid confounding by immune reconstitution. The study was limited to a single clinical trial cohort, and causes of repertoire differences, possibly disease activity or prior therapy, remained undefined.

The Qiagen DNeasy kit was used to extract genomic DNA from unsorted PBMCs and from the negatively selected CD4+ and CD8+ fractions. TCR beta CDR3 regions were amplified by immunoSEQ multiplex PCR using primers annealing to V and J segments. A synthetic immune receptor repertoire was used to minimize amplification bias, and any remaining bias was removed computationally after sequencing. Concerning the study's data processing: Custom Python scripts were used to quantify repertoire diversity as the Shannon entropy index. Unsorted, CD4+ and CD8+ repertoires were examined separately, except in combined analyses, for which CD4+ and CD8+ sequences were merged in silico. A clone counted as expanded when the clone's frequency after treatment rose at least 2-fold relative to C1D1, and clones undetected at baseline were given a pseudocount of 0.5. Clones with 0 or 1 copy at C1D1 were classified as singleton clones, and clones with 2 or more copies were classified as non-singleton clones. Clones expanded in unsorted samples were assigned a CD4+, CD8+ or unknown annotation through matching of protein sequences in sorted samples from the same patient. Wilcoxon tests on paired samples were used to test diversity changes from C1D1 to C4D1. TCRdb carries this immuneACCESS record with in-frame sequences only. Its versions omit some clonotypes, under half of them owing to an unresolved V gene in the studies checked, with the rest unexplained. The D gene and trimming were derived from the DNA, and the V and J assignments and clone size from that table. This sample is represented by 35,000 to 55,000 clones; around 76% of them were singletons. The ten top clones hold 2.8% of the sample.

Germline trimming amounts to 4 bases on V and 0 bases on J, with 12 as the count of junction bases outside the gene matches. Taken from cysteine to phenylalanine, the CDR3 has 16 residues. Just CDR3 DNA is preserved here, 48 bases in frame from base 1. Sequences SQVTM (CDR1) and ANQGSEA (CDR2) are obtained from the germline V gene. Of note for this clone: No antigen is known for it. Base qualities are missing; no much larger clone stands one base away.

The time point tag for this specimen amounts to: cycle 2 day 1 (C2D1) of nivolumab. Relapse after autologous stem cell transplantation had occurred in all trial patients, and cohorts A, B and C were distinguished by prior brentuximab vedotin exposure. The trial cohort was composed of about 58 patients with relapsed/refractory classical Hodgkin lymphoma, for whom complete response, partial response or progressive disease was recorded as best overall response. In the multi-cohort phase II CheckMate 205 trial, trial patients received single-agent nivolumab. An independent review committee assessed best overall response using the 2007 International Working Group response criteria. PBMCs from the trial were collected at three points: immediately before nivolumab initiation (C1D1), and during therapy at cycle 2 day 1 and cycle 4 day 1. Peripheral blood was collected in 8 mL Vacutainer Cell Preparation Tubes, from which PBMCs were isolated by centrifugation and then cryopreserved.

This chain is built from TRBV29-1 and TRBJ2-7; the junction holds 7 bases that match TRBD1. This clonotype was obtained from a human donor with classical Hodgkin lymphoma. The sequences come from peripheral blood mononuclear cells (PBMCs), collected before the second cycle of nivolumab. The CDR3 reads CSVGGPTDRSSYEQYF. The nucleotide sequence reads TGCAGCGTTGGGGGCCCGACGGACAGGAGCTCCTACGAGCAGTACTTC.